These T cell receptor beta chains were read from a single sample in a study of shared clonotypes between healthy human individuals. Some clones are missing from TCRdb's copy, which holds only in-frame ones; the method was immunoSEQ multiplex PCR. The data hold roughly 2.5 million clones, with more than 80% observed a single time. The sequencing sample was made of naive CD4+ T cells sorted from blood. These receptors were obtained from a man aged 18 to 30 in good health. The CDR3 runs from the conserved cysteine through the conserved F or W. The D gene is left open where the match is weak. Clone size appears in some rows only: once, few, many, or a class for an expanded clone.

size	D	V	J	DNA	CDR3
once	TRBD2	TRBV29-1	TRBJ2-1	TGCAGCGTCGCATCTAGCGGGGATACCTACAATGAGCAGTTCTTC	CSVASSGDTYNEQFF
NA	TRBD1	TRBV28	TRBJ1-5	TGTGCCAGCCATACAGGGGTTAATCAGCCCCAGCATTTT	CASHTGVNQPQHF
NA	NA	TRBV7-2	TRBJ1-2	TGTGCCAGCAGCTTAGCGGGGGCAGGACCTGGGGGCTACACCTTC	CASSLAGAGPGGYTF
NA	TRBD2	TRBV5-4	TRBJ2-7	TGTGCCAGCAGCTTCGACGGGAGGTCCTACGAGCAGTACTTC	CASSFDGRSYEQYF
NA	NA	TRBV7-9	TRBJ2-7	TGTGCCAGCAGCTTAGAGAACGGGAGTCCGTCCTACGAGCAGTACTTC	CASSLENGSPSYEQYF
NA	NA	TRBV6-6	TRBJ2-2	TGTGCCAGCGGTAGCGGAGCGAACACCGGGGAGCTGTTTTTT	CASGSGANTGELFF
NA	NA	TRBV2	TRBJ2-1	TGTGCCAGCAGTGCTGGGAACAATGAGCAGTTCTTC	CASSAGNNEQFF
NA	NA	TRBV4-3	TRBJ2-5	TGCGCCAGCAGCCAAGCGGGACAAGCTCTCCCTGGGGAGACCCAGTACTTC	CASSQAGQALPGETQYF
NA	NA	TRBV5-6	TRBJ1-2	TGTGCCAGCAGCCCCAACACCCCCCCGGGCTACACCTTC	CASSPNTPPGYTF
NA	TRBD1	TRBV5-5	TRBJ2-7	TGTGCCAGCAGCTTACCGGGACAGATGACCTACGAGCAGTACTTC	CASSLPGQMTYEQYF
NA	NA	TRBV6-1	TRBJ1-3	TGTGCCAGCAGTGATAGGACAACTGGAAACACCATATATTTT	CASSDRTTGNTIYF
NA	TRBD1	TRBV10-3	TRBJ1-4	TGTGCCACCCAGGGGGGACAGATTAATGAAAAACTGTTTTTT	CATQGGQINEKLFF
NA	NA	TRBV10-3	TRBJ2-1	TGTGCCATCAGTGATTCAGGCGGGCCATACAATGAGCAGTTCTTC	CAISDSGGPYNEQFF
few	NA	TRBV6-5	TRBJ1-2	TGTGCCAGCAGGAGGGCAGACGGTTATGGCTACACCTTC	CASRRADGYGYTF
NA	NA	TRBV27	TRBJ1-3	TGTGCCAGCAGTCTAGACAGAGGAAACACCATATATTTT	CASSLDRGNTIYF
NA	NA	TRBV30	TRBJ2-5	TGTGCCTGGAGTGTAGGTCCACCAGGGACCCAGTACTTC	CAWSVGPPGTQYF
NA	TRBD2	TRBV10-3	TRBJ2-3	TGTGCCATCACTGGGACTAGCGGCTTACGGGATACGCAGTATTTT	CAITGTSGLRDTQYF
NA	NA	TRBV10-1	TRBJ2-7	TGCGCCAGCAGTGAGCCGCGGGGTTGGTACGAGCAGTACTTC	CASSEPRGWYEQYF
NA	NA	TRBV5-1	TRBJ2-1	TGCGCCAGCAGCCACGGCGGCGGGGGACAATCAAGTGAGCAGTTCTTC	CASSHGGGGQSSEQFF
NA	NA	TRBV5-4	TRBJ1-4	TGTGCCAGCAGCTCCTCAGCAGCAACTAATGAAAAACTGTTTTTT	CASSSSAATNEKLFF
NA	NA	TRBV2	TRBJ2-1	TGTGCCAGCAGTCTATTTGGGGGGGCAGGGTTGGTCAATGAGCAGTTCTTC	CASSLFGGAGLVNEQFF
NA	TRBD2	TRBV10-3	TRBJ2-3	TGTGCCATCAGTGACGGGACTAGGAGTTTAACCGATACGCAGTATTTT	CAISDGTRSLTDTQYF
NA	TRBD1	TRBV6-5	TRBJ1-2	TGTGCCAGCTCGACAGGGGAGGACGGCTACACCTTC	CASSTGEDGYTF
once	NA	TRBV27	TRBJ1-2	TGTGCCAGCAGTTCGTTAGGGGATAACTATGGCTACACCTTC	CASSSLGDNYGYTF
NA	NA	TRBV6-6	TRBJ1-6	TGTGCCAGCAGTTTACCGACAGGCCATAATTCACCCCTCCACTTT	CASSLPTGHNSPLHF
NA	NA	TRBV30	TRBJ2-2	TGTGCCTGGAGTTCCCAGAACACCGGGGAGCTGTTTTTT	CAWSSQNTGELFF
NA	TRBD1	TRBV7-6	TRBJ1-6	TGTGCCAGCAGGTCGGGACAGGGGCTGGCTTCACCCCTCCACTTT	CASRSGQGLASPLHF
NA	TRBD2	TRBV10-1	TRBJ2-7	TGCGCCAGCAGTGAAGAGGGCGGGAGCATCGACGAGCAGTACTTC	CASSEEGGSIDEQYF
NA	NA	TRBV18	TRBJ2-5	TGTGCCAGCTCACCACTGCAGTCCCAAGAGACCCAGTACTTC	CASSPLQSQETQYF
NA	NA	TRBV5-1	TRBJ2-3	TGCGCCAGCAGCGCGACTAACAGGGATACGCAGTATTTT	CASSATNRDTQYF